The clone carrying this T cell receptor (beta chain) was counted only a few times. This CDR3 spans 14 amino acids. The V gene's germline CDR1 is MNHEY and CDR2 SVGAGI. V lost 5 bases, J lost 4 bases, and 12 bases lay in between. Sorted-subset replicate PCR reactions contained roughly 200 ng DNA, corresponding to about 30,000 T cell genomes. Method: immunoSEQ multiplex PCR; TCRdb's copy keeps in-frame clones and lacks some. The data contain 600,000 to 800,000 clones, just under 75% of them singletons. These data belong to a study of shared clonotypes between healthy human individuals. The J gene is TRBJ1-5, the V gene TRBV6-5; D is possibly TRBD1 (5 bases). The sequence was obtained from a woman aged 25 to 39 in good health. The specimen was memory CD4+ T cells sorted from blood. Subset noted: CD45RA-negative fraction. The CDR3 DNA sequence: TGTGCCAGCAGTGACAGCCGGGGGAATCAGCCCCAGCATTTT. Its translation: CASSDSRGNQPQHF.